This T cell receptor beta chain was retrieved from a study of blood T cell repertoires in COVID-19. Across the whole study: COVID-19 samples, acute and convalescent, were from the United States, Italy and Spain. The cDNA or gDNA used as material had been derived from T cells, B-cell-depleted T cells, or PBMCs.

This clone is a singleton in its sample. In the source study's methods: Reference gene primer amplification gave nucleated cell count estimates. Generated by immunoSEQ multiplex PCR, the TCRdb table keeps only in-frame clones and is missing some. The V and J calls and the clone size are those of that table, but D and trimming were determined from the DNA. The repertoire holds around 300,000 clones, 75% to 95% seen once, with under 7% in the top ten. Seattle patients were enrolled while actively infected and followed longitudinally. The source of this sequence is a woman aged 25 to 45 with COVID-19, enrolled during active disease. Sequenced input: peripheral blood.

The CDR3 reads CASSQPRETSTDTQYF. As DNA, the CDR3 is TGTGCCAGCAGCCAACCCCGGGAGACTAGCACAGATACGCAGTATTTT. V usage is TRBV7-2 and J usage is TRBJ2-3, with D possibly being TRBD2 (6 bases). Per germline, CDR1 SGHTA and CDR2 FQGNSA. The CDR3 length is 16 residues. Trimming took off 5 bases at V and 0 bases at J, with 15 bases between the two ends.